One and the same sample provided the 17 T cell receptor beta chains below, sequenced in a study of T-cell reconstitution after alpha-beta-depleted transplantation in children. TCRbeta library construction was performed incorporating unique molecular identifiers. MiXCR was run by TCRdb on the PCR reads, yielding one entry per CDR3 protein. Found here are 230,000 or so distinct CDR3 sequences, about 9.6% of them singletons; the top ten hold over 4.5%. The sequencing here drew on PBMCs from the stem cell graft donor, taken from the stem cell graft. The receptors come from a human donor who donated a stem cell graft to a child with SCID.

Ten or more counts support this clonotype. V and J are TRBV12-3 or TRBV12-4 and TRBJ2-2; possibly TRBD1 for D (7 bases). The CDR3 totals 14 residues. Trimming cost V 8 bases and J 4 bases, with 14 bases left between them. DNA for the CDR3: TGTGCCAGCCGGGTCCAGGGGGGCACCGGGGAGCTGTTTTTT. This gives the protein CASRVQGGTGELFF.

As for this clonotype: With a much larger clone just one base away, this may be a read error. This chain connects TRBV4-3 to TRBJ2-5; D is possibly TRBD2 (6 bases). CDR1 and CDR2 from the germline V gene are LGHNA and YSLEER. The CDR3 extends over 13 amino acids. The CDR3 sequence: CASSQDSRETPYF. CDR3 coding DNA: TGCGCCAGCAGCCAAGACAGTCGGGAGACCCCGTACTTC.

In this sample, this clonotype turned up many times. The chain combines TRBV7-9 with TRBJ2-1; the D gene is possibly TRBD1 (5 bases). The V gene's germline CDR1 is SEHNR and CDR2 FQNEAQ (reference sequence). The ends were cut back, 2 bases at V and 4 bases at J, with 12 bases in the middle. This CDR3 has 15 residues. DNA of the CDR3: TGTGCCAGCAGCTTATCGCAGGGCGCATACAATGAGCAGTTCTTC. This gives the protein CASSLSQGAYNEQFF.

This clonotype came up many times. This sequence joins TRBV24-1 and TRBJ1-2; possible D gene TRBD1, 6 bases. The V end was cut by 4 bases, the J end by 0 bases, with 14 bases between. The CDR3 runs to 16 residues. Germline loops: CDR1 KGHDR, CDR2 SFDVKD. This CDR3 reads CATSDSNDRSNYGYTF. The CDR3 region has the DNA TGTGCCACCAGTGACTCCAATGACAGGTCTAACTATGGCTACACCTTC.

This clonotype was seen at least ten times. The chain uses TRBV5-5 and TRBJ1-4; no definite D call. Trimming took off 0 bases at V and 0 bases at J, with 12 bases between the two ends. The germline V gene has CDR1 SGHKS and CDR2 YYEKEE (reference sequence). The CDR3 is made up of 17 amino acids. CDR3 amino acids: CASSLDGRVATNEKLFF. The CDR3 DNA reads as TGTGCCAGCAGCTTGGATGGCAGAGTTGCAACTAATGAAAAACTGTTTTTT.

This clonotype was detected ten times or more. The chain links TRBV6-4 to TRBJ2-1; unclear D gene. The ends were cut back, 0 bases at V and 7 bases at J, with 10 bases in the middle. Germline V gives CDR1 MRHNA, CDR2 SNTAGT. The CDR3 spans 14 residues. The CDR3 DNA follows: TGTGCCAGCAGTGACTCGGTAGGGATGAATGAGCAGTTCTTC. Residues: CASSDSVGMNEQFF.

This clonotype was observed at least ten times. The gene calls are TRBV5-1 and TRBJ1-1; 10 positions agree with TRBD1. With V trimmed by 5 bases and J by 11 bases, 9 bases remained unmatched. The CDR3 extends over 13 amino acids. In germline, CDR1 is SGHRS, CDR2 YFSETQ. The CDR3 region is CASSSGTGDWAFF. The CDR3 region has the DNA TGCGCCAGCAGTTCCGGGACAGGGGATTGGGCTTTCTTT.

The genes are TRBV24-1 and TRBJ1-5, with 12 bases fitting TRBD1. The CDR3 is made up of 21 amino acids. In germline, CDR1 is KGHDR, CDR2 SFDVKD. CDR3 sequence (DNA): TGTGGGGCCATTTATTTGCATACCGACCGGGACAGGGGGCTTAGCAATCAGCCCCAGCATTTT. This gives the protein CGAIYLHTDRDRGLSNQPQHF.

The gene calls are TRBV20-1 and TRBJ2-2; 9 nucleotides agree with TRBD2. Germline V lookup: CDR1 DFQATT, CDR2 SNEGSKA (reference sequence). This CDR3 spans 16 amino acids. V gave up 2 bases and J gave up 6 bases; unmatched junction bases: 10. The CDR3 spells CSARLAGPFDAGELFF. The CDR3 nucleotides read TGCAGTGCTAGACTAGCGGGGCCTTTTGACGCCGGGGAGCTGTTTTTT.

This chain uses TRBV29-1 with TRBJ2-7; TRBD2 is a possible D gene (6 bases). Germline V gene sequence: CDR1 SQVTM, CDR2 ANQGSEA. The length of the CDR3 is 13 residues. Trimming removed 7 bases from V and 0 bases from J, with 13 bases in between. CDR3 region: CSAATGLSYEQYF. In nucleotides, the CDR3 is TGCAGCGCCGCGACGGGACTCTCCTACGAGCAGTACTTC.

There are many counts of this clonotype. The CDR3 coding sequence is TGTGCCTCCCAAGGAGGGGTAGATACGCAGTATTTT. It codes for CASQGGVDTQYF. The gene calls are TRBV7-9 and TRBJ2-3, with D maybe TRBD2 (6 bases). The CDR3 runs to 12 residues. Per germline, CDR1 SEHNR and CDR2 FQNEAQ (reference sequence). Trimming pared 11 bases from V and 5 bases from J, leaving 14 bases between.

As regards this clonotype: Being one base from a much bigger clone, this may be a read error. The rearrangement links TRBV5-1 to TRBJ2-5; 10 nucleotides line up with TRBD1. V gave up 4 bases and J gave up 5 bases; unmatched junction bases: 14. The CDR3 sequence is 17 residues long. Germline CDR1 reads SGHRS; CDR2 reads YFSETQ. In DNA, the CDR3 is TGCGCCAGCAGCCTCGGGCCGGCCGGGACAGGGGACGAGACCCAGTACTTC. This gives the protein CASSLGPAGTGDETQYF.

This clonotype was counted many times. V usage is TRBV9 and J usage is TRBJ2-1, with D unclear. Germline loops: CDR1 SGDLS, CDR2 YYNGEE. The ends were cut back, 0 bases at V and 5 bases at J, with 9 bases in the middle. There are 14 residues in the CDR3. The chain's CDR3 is CASSVVPANNEQFF. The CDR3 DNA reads TGTGCCAGCAGCGTAGTGCCGGCGAACAATGAGCAGTTCTTC.

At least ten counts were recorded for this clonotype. The CDR3 region has the DNA TGCAGTGCCGGTGGGGGCTACACCTTC. Amino acid sequence: CSAGGGYTF. The V and J genes are TRBV20-1 and TRBJ1-2; D is undetermined. Germline CDR1 reads DFQATT; CDR2 reads SNEGSKA (reference sequence). The CDR3 extends over 9 amino acids. V was cut by 6 bases and J by 8 bases, with 7 bases left in between.

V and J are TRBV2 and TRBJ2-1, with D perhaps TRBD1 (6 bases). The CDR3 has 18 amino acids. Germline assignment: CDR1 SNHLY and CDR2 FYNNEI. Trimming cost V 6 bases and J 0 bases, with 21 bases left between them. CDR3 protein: CASRADMVGGLSYNEQFF. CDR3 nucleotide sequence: TGTGCCAGCAGAGCGGACATGGTAGGGGGTCTCTCCTACAATGAGCAGTTCTTC.

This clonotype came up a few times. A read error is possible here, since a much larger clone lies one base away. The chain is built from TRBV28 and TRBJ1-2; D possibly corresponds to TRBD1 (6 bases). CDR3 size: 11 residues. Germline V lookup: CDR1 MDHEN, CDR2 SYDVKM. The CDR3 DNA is TGTGCCAGCAAACCAGGGGCTGGCGACACCTTC. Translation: CASKPGAGDTF.

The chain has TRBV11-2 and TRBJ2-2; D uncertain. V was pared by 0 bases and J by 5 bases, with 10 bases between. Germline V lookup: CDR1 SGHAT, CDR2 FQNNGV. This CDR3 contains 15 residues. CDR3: CASSLDNSATGELFF. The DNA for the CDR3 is TGTGCCAGCAGCTTAGATAACAGCGCAACCGGGGAGCTGTTTTTT.